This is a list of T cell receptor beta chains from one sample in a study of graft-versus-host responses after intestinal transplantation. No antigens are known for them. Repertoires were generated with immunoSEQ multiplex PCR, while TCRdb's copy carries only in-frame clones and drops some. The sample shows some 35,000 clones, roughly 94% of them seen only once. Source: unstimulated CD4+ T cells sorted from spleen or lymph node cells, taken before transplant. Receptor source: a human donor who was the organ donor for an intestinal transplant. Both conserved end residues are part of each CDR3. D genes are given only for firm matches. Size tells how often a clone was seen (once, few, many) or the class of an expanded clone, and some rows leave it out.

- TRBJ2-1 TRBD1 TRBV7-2 CASSFRDRGLTSGDEQFF TGTGCCAGCAGCTTCCGGGACAGGGGGTTGACTTCCGGCGATGAGCAGTTCTTC
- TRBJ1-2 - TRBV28 CASSFRVPNYGYTF TGTGCCAGCAGTTTCCGGGTTCCTAACTATGGCTACACCTTC
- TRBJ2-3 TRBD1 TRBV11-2 CASSSQGTGPQDTQYF TGTGCCAGCAGCTCACAGGGGACAGGTCCCCAAGATACGCAGTATTTT
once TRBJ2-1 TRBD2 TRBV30 CAWKGGGPQFF TGTGCCTGGAAGGGCGGGGGACCGCAGTTCTTC
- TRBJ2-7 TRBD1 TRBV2 CADGTGGYEQYF TGTGCCGACGGGACAGGGGGCTACGAGCAGTACTTC
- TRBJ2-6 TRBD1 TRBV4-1 CASSPSGTGSGANVLTF TGCGCCAGCAGCCCATCCGGGACAGGGTCTGGGGCCAACGTCCTGACTTTC
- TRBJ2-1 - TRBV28 CASSSTGSNEQFF TGTGCCAGCAGCAGTACAGGGTCCAATGAGCAGTTCTTC
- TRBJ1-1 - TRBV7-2 CASSPWRPSTEAFF TGTGCCAGCAGCCCTTGGCGGCCTAGTACTGAAGCTTTCTTT
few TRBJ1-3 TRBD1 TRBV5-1 CASSWDSSGNTIYF TGCGCCAGCAGCTGGGACAGCTCTGGAAACACCATATATTTT
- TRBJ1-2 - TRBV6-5 CASSPQQGIYGYTF TGTGCCAGCAGCCCCCAGCAGGGTATCTATGGCTACACCTTC
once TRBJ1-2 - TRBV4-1 CASSPSARWAYYGYTF TGCGCCAGCAGCCCATCGGCCCGATGGGCTTACTATGGCTACACCTTC
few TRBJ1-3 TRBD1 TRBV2 CATSGDSSGNTIYF TGTGCCACTAGCGGGGACAGCTCTGGAAACACCATATATTTT
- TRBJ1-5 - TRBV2 CASSGTPGNQPQHF TGTGCCAGCAGTGGGACACCTGGTAACCAGCCCCAGCATTTT
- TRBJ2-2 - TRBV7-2 CASSFISVSLNTGELFF TGTGCCAGCAGCTTTATCTCCGTATCACTGAACACCGGGGAGCTGTTTTTT
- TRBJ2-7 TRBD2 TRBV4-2 CASSQDSGGAYEQYF TGTGCCAGCAGCCAAGATAGCGGGGGGGCCTACGAGCAGTACTTC
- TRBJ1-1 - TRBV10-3 CAISGQLNTEAFF TGTGCCATCAGTGGCCAGCTAAACACTGAAGCTTTCTTT
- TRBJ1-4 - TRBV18 CASSQRGTNEKLFF TGTGCCAGCTCACAGCGGGGAACTAATGAAAAACTGTTTTTT
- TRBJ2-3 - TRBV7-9 CASSLAGGLLQYF TGTGCCAGCAGCTTAGCGGGGGGGCTTTTGCAGTATTTT
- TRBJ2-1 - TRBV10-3 CAISEDIAGPYNEQFF TGTGCCATCAGTGAAGATATTGCGGGGCCCTACAATGAGCAGTTCTTC
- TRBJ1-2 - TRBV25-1 CASSESGGPARYGYTF TGTGCCAGCAGTGAATCCGGGGGGCCCGCCCGCTATGGCTACACCTTC
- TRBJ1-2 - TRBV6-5 CASSYYSRYANYGYTF TGTGCCAGCAGTTACTACAGTAGATACGCTAACTATGGCTACACCTTC
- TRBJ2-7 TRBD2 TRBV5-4 CASSLAGGAVEQYF TGTGCCAGCAGCTTGGCCGGGGGGGCTGTCGAGCAGTACTTC
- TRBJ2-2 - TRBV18 CASSPTPSRVRDTGELFF TGTGCCAGCTCACCAACCCCATCTCGGGTTAGGGACACCGGGGAGCTGTTTTTT
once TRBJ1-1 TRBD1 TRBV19 CASSTRQGGTEAFF TGTGCCAGTAGTACGAGACAGGGTGGTACTGAAGCTTTCTTT
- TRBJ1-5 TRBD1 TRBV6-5 CASSRQGSQPQHF TGTGCCAGCAGTCGACAGGGGTCCCAGCCCCAGCATTTT
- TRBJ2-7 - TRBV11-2 CASSLNRRNTYEQYF TGTGCCAGCAGCTTAAATCGGCGCAACACCTACGAGCAGTACTTC
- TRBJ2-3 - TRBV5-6 CASSFLGRVIVGSTDTQYF TGTGCCAGCAGCTTTCTGGGCAGGGTAATAGTGGGGAGCACAGATACGCAGTATTTT
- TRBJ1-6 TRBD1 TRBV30 CAWSGGRGNSPLHF TGTGCCTGGTCAGGAGGCAGGGGGAATTCACCCCTCCACTTT
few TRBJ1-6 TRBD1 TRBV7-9 CASSLAGGNSPLHF TGTGCCAGCAGCTTAGCAGGGGGCAATTCACCCCTCCACTTT
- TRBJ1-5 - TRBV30 CAWSGSGGAEPQHF TGTGCCTGGAGTGGGTCCGGGGGTGCGGAGCCCCAGCATTTT
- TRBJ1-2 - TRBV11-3 CASSLMRPANYGYTF TGTGCCAGCAGCCTAATGAGGCCAGCTAACTATGGCTACACCTTC
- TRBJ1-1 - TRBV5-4 CASSLAKQGPGTEAFF TGTGCCAGCAGCTTGGCCAAGCAGGGACCGGGCACTGAAGCTTTCTTT
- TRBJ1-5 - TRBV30 CASPARGPQHF TGTGCCTCCCCGGCCCGAGGACCCCAGCATTTT
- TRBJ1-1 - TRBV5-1 CASSGELTWTEAFF TGCGCCAGCAGCGGGGAGTTGACTTGGACTGAAGCTTTCTTT
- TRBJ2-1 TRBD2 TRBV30 CAWSVLGGGLMSSYNEQFF TGTGCCTGGAGTGTATTGGGCGGGGGGCTTATGAGCTCCTACAATGAGCAGTTCTTC
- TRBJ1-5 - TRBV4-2 CASSQIGLHTYQPQHF TGTGCCAGCAGCCAGATCGGACTGCACACTTATCAGCCCCAGCATTTT
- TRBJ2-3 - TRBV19 CASSSFGGPRSDTQYF TGTGCCAGTAGCAGTTTTGGAGGACCCCGCTCAGATACGCAGTATTTT
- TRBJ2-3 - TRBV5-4 CASSWKWAEGTDTQYF TGTGCCAGCAGCTGGAAGTGGGCCGAGGGCACAGATACGCAGTATTTT
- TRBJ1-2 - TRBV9 CASSEGTAPPGFTYTF TGTGCCAGCAGCGAGGGGACTGCCCCCCCAGGGTTTACCTACACCTTC
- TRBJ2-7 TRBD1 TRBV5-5 CASRNDRGYYEQYF TGTGCCAGCAGAAATGACAGGGGGTACTACGAGCAGTACTTC
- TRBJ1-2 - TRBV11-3 CASSPEGPSVGYTF TGTGCCAGCAGCCCAGAGGGACCCTCAGTTGGCTACACCTTC
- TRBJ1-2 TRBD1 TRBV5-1 CASSPPGQGAYGYTF TGCGCCAGCAGCCCCCCGGGACAGGGGGCCTATGGCTACACCTTC
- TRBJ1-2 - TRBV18 CASSSLQENYGYTF TGTGCCAGCTCATCCTTACAGGAAAACTATGGCTACACCTTC
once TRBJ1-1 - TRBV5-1 CASSLARDTEAFF TGCGCCAGCAGCTTGGCGAGGGACACTGAAGCTTTCTTT
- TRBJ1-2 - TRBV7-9 CASSGNGYTF TGTGCCAGCAGCGGAAATGGCTACACCTTC
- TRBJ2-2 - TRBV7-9 CASISLVSGTGELFF TGTGCCAGCATCTCTCTGGTCTCGGGGACCGGGGAGCTGTTTTTT
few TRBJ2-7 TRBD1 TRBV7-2 CASSLEGAGEQYF TGTGCCAGCAGCTTAGAGGGGGCTGGGGAGCAGTACTTC
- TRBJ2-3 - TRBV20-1 CSGSGDTQYF TGCAGTGGGAGTGGAGATACGCAGTATTTT
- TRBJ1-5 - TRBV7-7 CASGRDQPQHF TGTGCTAGCGGGCGGGATCAGCCCCAGCATTTT
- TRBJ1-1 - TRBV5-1 CASSLEWEGTEAFF TGCGCCAGCAGCTTGGAATGGGAGGGCACTGAAGCTTTCTTT
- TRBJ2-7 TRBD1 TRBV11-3 CASRGTGVYEQYF TGTGCCAGCAGGGGGACAGGGGTCTACGAGCAGTACTTC
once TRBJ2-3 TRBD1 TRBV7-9 CASSLYRTGPTDTQYF TGTGCCAGCAGCCTGTACAGGACAGGGCCCACAGATACGCAGTATTTT
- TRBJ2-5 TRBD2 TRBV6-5 CASSYRAGTGTQYF TGTGCCAGCAGTTACCGAGCGGGGACGGGGACCCAGTACTTC
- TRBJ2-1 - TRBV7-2 CASSFGLLNEQFF TGTGCCAGCAGCTTCGGACTGCTCAATGAGCAGTTCTTC
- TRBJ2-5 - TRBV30 CAWSAVGSPGTQYF TGTGCCTGGAGTGCTGTGGGCAGCCCTGGGACCCAGTACTTC